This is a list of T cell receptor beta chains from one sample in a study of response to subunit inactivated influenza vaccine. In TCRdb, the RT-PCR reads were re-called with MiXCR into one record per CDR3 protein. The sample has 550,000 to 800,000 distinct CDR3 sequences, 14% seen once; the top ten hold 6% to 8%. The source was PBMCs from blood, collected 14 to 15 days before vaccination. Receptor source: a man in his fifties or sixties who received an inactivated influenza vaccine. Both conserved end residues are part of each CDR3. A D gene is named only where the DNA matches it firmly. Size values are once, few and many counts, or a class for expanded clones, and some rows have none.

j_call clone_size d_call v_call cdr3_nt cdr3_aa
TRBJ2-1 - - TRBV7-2 TGTGCCAGCAGCTTAGACTTTGGATATCAAAACAATGAGCAGTTCTTC CASSLDFGYQNNEQFF
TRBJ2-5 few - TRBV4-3 TGCGCCAGCAGCCAAGGACCCAGGGACCAACAAGAGACCCAGTACTTC CASSQGPRDQQETQYF
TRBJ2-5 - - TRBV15 TGTGCCACCAGCACCCGGACAGCCGAGACCCAGTACTTC CATSTRTAETQYF
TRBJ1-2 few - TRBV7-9 TGTGCCAGCGGGGGGGCACAGTGGTATGGCTACACCTTC CASGGAQWYGYTF
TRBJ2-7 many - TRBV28 TGTGCCAGCAGTTTAGCTGCTCGCCGTTCGAGACAGGTCTACGAGCAGTACTTC CASSLAARRSRQVYEQYF
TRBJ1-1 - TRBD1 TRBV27 TGTGCCAGCAGAAGAAAAGGGACAGCGAACACTGAAGCTTTCTTT CASRRKGTANTEAFF
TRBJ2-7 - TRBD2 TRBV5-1 TGCGCCAGCAGCGGGGGGGTACCGGTGTCCTACGAGCAGTACTTC CASSGGVPVSYEQYF
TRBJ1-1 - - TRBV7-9 TGTGCCAGCAGCCATCGGCAGGGGCTTGAAGCTTTCTTT CASSHRQGLEAFF
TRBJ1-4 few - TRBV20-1 TGCAGTGCTAGTGGTCTTATGAGGGGAAGTGGCACTAATGAAAAACTGTTTTTT CSASGLMRGSGTNEKLFF
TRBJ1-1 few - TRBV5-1 TGCGCCAGCAGCTTGGGACGGACGACAGGTGAAGCTTTCTTT CASSLGRTTGEAFF
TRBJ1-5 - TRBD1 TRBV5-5 TGTGCCAGCAGCGGACAGGGGTCCCCTAATCAGCCCCAGCATTTT CASSGQGSPNQPQHF
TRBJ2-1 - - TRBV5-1 TGCGCCAGCAGCTTGGTGTATCCGGGCTCCTACAATGAGCAGTTCTTC CASSLVYPGSYNEQFF
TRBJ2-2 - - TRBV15 TGTGCCACCAGCAGAGATAGGACCTGGAACACCGGGGAGCTGTTTTTT CATSRDRTWNTGELFF
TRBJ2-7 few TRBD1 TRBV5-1 TGCGCCAGCGGGACACAGGGGGCGAGCTCCTACGAGCAGTACTTC CASGTQGASSYEQYF
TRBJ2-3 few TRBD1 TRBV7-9 TGTGCCAGCAGCTTAACCGGACAGGTTAGAACAGATACGCAGTATTTT CASSLTGQVRTDTQYF
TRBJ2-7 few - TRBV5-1 TGCGCCAGCAGCTTGGCCAGGAGTCAGCTGATCGCCTACGAGCAGTACTTC CASSLARSQLIAYEQYF
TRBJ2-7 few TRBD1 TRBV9 TGTGCCAGCAGCGCGAAAGGGACAGTTCACTGCGAGCAGTACTTC CASSAKGTVHCEQYF
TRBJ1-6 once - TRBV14 TGTGCCAGCAGCCAAGCTCTAAGCTCCTATAATTCACCCCTCCACTTT CASSQALSSYNSPLHF
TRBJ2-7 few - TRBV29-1 TGCAGCGTAAGTACAGGGAACGAGCAGTACTTC CSVSTGNEQYF
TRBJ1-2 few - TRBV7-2 TGTGCCAGCAGCTTCGGGGAGGACTATGGCTACACCTTC CASSFGEDYGYTF
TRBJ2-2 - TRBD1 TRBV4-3 TGCGCCAGCAGCCAGGACAGGGACGCCGGGGAGCTGTTTTTT CASSQDRDAGELFF
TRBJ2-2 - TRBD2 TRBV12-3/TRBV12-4 TGTGCCAGCAGTCCGGGACTAGCCAAAAACACCGGGGAGCTGTTTTTT CASSPGLAKNTGELFF
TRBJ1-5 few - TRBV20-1 TGCAGTGCTAGTCAGAATAGCAATCAGCCCCAGCATTTT CSASQNSNQPQHF
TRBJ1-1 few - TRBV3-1 TGTGCCAGCAGCCAAGGAGCTGGGGCGAGGGCTTTCTTT CASSQGAGARAFF
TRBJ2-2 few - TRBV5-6 TGTGCCAGCAGCTTGGACTTGGGTGACGCCGGGGAGCTGTTTTTT CASSLDLGDAGELFF
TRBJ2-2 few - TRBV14 TGTGCCAGCAGCCGATATGGAGAAGAGGAGCTGTTTTTT CASSRYGEEELFF
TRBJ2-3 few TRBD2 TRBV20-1 TGCAGTGGGATACTAGCGGGACGCACAGATACGCAGTATTTT CSGILAGRTDTQYF
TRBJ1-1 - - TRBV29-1 TGCAGCGTTTCCGGACGGTTGAACACTGAAGCTTTCTTT CSVSGRLNTEAFF
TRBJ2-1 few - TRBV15 TGTGCCACCAGCAGGGATACCTACAATGAGCAGTTCTTC CATSRDTYNEQFF
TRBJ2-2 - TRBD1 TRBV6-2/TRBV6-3 TGTGCCGCGACTGAACAGGGGCGCACCGGGGAGCTGTTTTTT CAATEQGRTGELFF
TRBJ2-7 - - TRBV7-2 TGTGCCAGCAGCTTAGCATCGGGGTCGAGCGAGCAGTACTTC CASSLASGSSEQYF
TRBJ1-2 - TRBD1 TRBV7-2 TGTGCCAGCAGCCTCCGGGACAGGCGATCGGACACCTTC CASSLRDRRSDTF
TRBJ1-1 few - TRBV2 TGTGCCAGCGTAAACAGTGGGGTCATTAACACTGAAGCTTTCTTT CASVNSGVINTEAFF
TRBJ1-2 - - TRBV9 TGTGCCAGCAGCGCTCAGGGAATCTATGGCTACACCTTC CASSAQGIYGYTF
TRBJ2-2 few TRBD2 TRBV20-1 TGCAGTGCCCCGGGTAGCGGGAATGCCGGGGAGCTGTTTTTT CSAPGSGNAGELFF
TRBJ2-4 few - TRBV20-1 TGCAGTGCTAGAGATCGAGGAGGGGTTTATGACATTCAGTACTTC CSARDRGGVYDIQYF
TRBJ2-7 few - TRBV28 TGTGCCAGCACCCTGGGCCCTTTCTACGAGCAGTACTTC CASTLGPFYEQYF
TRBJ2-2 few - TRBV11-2 TGTGCCAGCGCGGGGGCGGTCACCGGGGAGCTGTTTTTT CASAGAVTGELFF
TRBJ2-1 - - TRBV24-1 TGTGCCACCAGTGATCCTTTAATTAGGGGCCACAATGAGCAGTTCTTC CATSDPLIRGHNEQFF
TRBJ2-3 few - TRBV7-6 TGTGCCAGCAGCTTATATGTACGGAGAACCACAGATACGCAGTATTTT CASSLYVRRTTDTQYF
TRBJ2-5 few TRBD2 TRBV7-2 TGTGCCAGCAGCTTATTACTAGCGGGACCAGAGACCCAGTACTTC CASSLLLAGPETQYF
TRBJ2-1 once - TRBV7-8 TGTGCCAGCTGGGGAGTACGCAATGAGCAGTTCTTC CASWGVRNEQFF
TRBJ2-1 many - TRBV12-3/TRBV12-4 TGTGCCAGCAGTTTAGCCGTCAATGAGCAGTTCTTC CASSLAVNEQFF
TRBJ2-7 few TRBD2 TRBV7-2 TGTGCCAGCAGCGCCGTCGTACTAGCGGGCTCCTACGAGCAGTACTTC CASSAVVLAGSYEQYF
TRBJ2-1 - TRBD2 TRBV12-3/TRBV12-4 TGTGCCAGCAGGTCGGGGGGGCCGAATGAGCAGTTCTTC CASRSGGPNEQFF
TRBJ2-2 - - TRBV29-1 TGCAGCGTTGACCCCCAGGGAAACACCGGGGAGCTGTTTTTT CSVDPQGNTGELFF
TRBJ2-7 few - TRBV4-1 TGCGCCAGCAGCCAAGATTATTCCAATTTTGGAAGCGAGCAGTACTTC CASSQDYSNFGSEQYF
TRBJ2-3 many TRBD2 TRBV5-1 TGTGCCAGCAGCTCCTTAGCGGGGGGGAGCACAGATACGCAGTATTTT CASSSLAGGSTDTQYF
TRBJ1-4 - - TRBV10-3 TGTGCCATCAGTGAGTCTTCAGCTGTGCGGGAAAAACTGTTTTTT CAISESSAVREKLFF
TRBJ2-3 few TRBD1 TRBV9 TGTGCCAGCAGCGTAGCTACAGGGGGGAACACAGATACGCAGTATTTT CASSVATGGNTDTQYF
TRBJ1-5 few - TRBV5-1 TGCGCCAGCAGCTCCGGACATAGCAATCAGCCCCAGCATTTT CASSSGHSNQPQHF
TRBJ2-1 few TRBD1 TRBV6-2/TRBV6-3 TGTGCCAGTACAGGGGATGGCAATGAGCAGTTCTTC CASTGDGNEQFF
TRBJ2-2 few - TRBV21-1 TGTGCCAGCGTTAGGGCAGAGTACACCGGGGAGCTGTTTTTT CASVRAEYTGELFF
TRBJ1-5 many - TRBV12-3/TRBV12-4 TGTGCCAGCAGTTTAGTGGGGGGTAGCAATCAGCCCCAGCATTTT CASSLVGGSNQPQHF
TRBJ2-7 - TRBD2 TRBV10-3 TGTGCCATCAGTGGGACTAGCGGGAAGTTCCACGAGCAGTACTTC CAISGTSGKFHEQYF
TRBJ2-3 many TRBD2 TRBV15 TGTGCCACCAGCAGATACTCTAGCGGGAGAGGCACAGATACGCAGTATTTT CATSRYSSGRGTDTQYF
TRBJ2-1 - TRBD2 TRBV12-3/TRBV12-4 TGTGCCAGCAGCCGCAGCGGGGCTCCTAGCCGCGGTGAGCAGTTCTTC CASSRSGAPSRGEQFF
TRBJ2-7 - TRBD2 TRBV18 TGTGCCAGCTCAGAGGGACTAGGGACCTACGAGCAGTACTTC CASSEGLGTYEQYF
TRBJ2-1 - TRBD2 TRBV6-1 TGTGCCAGCAGGCCCGGGGGGAACTCCTACAATGAGCAGTTCTTC CASRPGGNSYNEQFF
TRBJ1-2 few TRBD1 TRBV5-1 TGCGCCAGCAGCTTCCAGGGGGAGGCCTATGGCTACACCTTC CASSFQGEAYGYTF